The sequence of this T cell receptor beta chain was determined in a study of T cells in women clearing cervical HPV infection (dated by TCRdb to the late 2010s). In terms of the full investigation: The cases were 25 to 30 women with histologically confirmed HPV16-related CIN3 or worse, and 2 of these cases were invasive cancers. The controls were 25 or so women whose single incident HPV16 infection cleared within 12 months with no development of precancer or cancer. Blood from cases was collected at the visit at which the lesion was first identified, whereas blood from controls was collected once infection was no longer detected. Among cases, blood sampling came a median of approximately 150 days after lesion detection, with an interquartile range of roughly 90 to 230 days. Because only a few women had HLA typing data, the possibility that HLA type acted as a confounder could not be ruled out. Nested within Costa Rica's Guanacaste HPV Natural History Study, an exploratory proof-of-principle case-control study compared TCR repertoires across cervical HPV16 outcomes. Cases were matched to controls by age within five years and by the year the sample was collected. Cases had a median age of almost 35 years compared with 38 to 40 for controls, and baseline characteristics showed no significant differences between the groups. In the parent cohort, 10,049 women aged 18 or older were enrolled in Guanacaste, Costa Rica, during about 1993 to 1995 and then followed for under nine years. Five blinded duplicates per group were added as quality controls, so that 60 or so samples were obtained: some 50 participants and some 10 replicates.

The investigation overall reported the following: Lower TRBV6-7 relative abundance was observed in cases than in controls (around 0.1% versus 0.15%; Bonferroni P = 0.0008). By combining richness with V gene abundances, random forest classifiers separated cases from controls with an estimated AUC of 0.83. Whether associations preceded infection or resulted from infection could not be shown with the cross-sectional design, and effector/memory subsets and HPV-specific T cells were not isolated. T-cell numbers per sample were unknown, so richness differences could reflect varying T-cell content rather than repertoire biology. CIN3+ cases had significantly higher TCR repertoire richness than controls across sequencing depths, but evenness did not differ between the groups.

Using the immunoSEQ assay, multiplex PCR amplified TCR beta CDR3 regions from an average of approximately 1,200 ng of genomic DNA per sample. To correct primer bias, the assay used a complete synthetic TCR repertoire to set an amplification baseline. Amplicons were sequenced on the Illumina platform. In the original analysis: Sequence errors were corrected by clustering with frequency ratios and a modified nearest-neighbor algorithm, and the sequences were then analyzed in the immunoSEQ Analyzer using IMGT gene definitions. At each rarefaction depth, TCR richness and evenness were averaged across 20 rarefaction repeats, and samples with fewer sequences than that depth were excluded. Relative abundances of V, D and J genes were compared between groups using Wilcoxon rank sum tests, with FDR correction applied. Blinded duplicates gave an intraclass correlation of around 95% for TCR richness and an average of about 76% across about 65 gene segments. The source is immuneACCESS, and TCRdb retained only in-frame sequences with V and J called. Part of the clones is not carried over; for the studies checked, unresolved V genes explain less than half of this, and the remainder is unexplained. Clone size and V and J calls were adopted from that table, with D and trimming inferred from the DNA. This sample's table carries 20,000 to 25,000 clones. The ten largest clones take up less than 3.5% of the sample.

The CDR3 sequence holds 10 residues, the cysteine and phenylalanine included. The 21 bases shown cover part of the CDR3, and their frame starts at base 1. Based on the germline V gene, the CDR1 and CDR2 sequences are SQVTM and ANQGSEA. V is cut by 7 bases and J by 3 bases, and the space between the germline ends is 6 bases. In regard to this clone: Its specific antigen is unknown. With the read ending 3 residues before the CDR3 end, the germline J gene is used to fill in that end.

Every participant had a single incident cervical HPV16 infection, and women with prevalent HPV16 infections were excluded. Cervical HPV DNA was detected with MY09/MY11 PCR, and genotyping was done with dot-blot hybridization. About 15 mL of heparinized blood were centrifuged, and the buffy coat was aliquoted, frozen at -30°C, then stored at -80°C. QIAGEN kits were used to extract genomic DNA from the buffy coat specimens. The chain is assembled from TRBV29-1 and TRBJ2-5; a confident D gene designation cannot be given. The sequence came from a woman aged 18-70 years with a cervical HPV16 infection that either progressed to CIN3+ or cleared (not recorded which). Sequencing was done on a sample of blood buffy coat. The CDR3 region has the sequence CSAQKETQYF. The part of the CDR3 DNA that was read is TGCAGCGCCCAAAAAGAGACC.